The text below deals with one TCR beta chain. This specimen belongs to a study of T cell responses to AZD1222 COVID-19 vaccine. The CDR3 is made up of 19 amino acids. The data were produced by immunoSEQ multiplex PCR, yet TCRdb's version contains in-frame clones alone and is incomplete. This repertoire shows approximately 120,000 clones, 70% to 90% found once; its top ten account for around 4.5%. The sequences come from peripheral blood, collected 28 days after the second AZD1222 dose. The chain carries TRBV21-1 and TRBJ2-3; TRBD1, as called in the table, went unchecked against the DNA. TRBV21-1 is shown as a pseudogene. The clonotype was recovered from an adult who received the AZD1222 COVID-19 vaccine. The CDR3 is CASSKALLGGQPPKDTQYF. The CDR3 nucleotides are TGTGCCAGCAGCAAAGCGCTTTTAGGGGGACAGCCTCCGAAGGATACGCAGTATTTT.